This TCR beta chain came from a study of cytomegalovirus exposure and HLA in healthy donors. General study results and limits: Some V segments (TRBV6-2 and TRBV6-3 among them) were excluded as indistinguishable. There were a few CMV-associated chains whose specificity for CMV antigens was confirmed in vitro. For most subjects, TCR beta sequences were reported to predict HLA-A and HLA-B alleles with accuracy. Most TCR sequences were uncommon, yet certain public TCRs appeared in many donors.

As for this clone: The antigen is not known.

The PCR contained 60 Vbeta and 13 Jbeta primers. Sequencing used immunoSEQ multiplex PCR; TCRdb keeps in-frame clones, though not all of them. The table lists some 190,000 clones, around 75% of them singletons. Trimming pared 0 bases from V and 7 bases from J, leaving 10 bases between. The CDR3 is 15 amino acids. CDR1 is MGHRA, CDR2 YSYEKL, per germline. The V gene is TRBV4-1, the J gene TRBJ1-6; tentative D call: TRBD1 (6 bases). The sequencing sample was made of PBMCs. The sequence was collected from a woman aged 30 to 39 in good health and CMV-seropositive. CDR3 sequence reads: CASSQEGGGNSPLHF. The CDR3 DNA reads TGCGCCAGCAGCCAAGAAGGGGGTGGCAATTCACCCCTCCACTTT.